The 4 T cell receptor beta chains below come from one sample, sequenced in a study of OX40 agonist ivuxolimab in advanced cancers. TCRdb's table, derived via immunoSEQ multiplex PCR, lists solely in-frame clones and lacks some. The repertoire includes about 58,000 clones, about 86% of them detected once, and approximately 1% sits in the top ten. The specimen was CD4+ or CD8+ T cells sorted from blood, collected in a trial of the OX40 agonist ivuxolimab. These TCRs come from an adult with an advanced solid tumor such as melanoma, head and neck, liver or kidney cancer.

The chain uses TRBV7-2 and TRBJ2-7, with D possibly being TRBD1 or TRBD2 (5 bases each). The length of the CDR3 is 15 residues. V was pared by 2 bases and J by 9 bases, with 20 bases between. Germline V gene data show CDR1 as SGHTA and CDR2 as FQGNSA. The CDR3: CASSLSRGPFSVQYF. The CDR3 DNA follows: TGTGCCAGCAGCTTAAGTCGGGGACCCTTTTCCGTGCAGTACTTC.

The chain employs TRBV11-2 and TRBJ1-6; a weak D match, TRBD1 (5 bases). V was cut by 1 base and J by 3 bases, with 7 bases left in between. Per the germline V gene, CDR1 is SGHAT and CDR2 is FQNNGV. CDR3 size: 15 residues. CDR3 amino acids: CASSLAGFYNSPLHF. The CDR3 region has the DNA TGTGCCAGCAGCTTAGCAGGGTTCTATAATTCACCCCTCCACTTT.

In this sample, this clone turned up once. This rearrangement joins TRBV5-6 to TRBJ1-1; maybe TRBD1 (5 bases). This CDR3 has 15 amino acids. CDR1 and CDR2 (germline): SGHDT, YYEEEE. V gave up 3 bases and J gave up 2 bases, with 14 bases separating them. CDR3: CASSSTGLLNTEAFF. The CDR3 DNA reads as TGTGCCAGCAGCTCAACGGGACTGCTTAACACTGAAGCTTTCTTT. Full variable domain (rest looked up from reference TRBV5-6 and TRBJ1-1): DAGVTQSPTHLIKTRGQQVTLRCSPKSGHDTVSWYQQALGQGPQFIFQYYEEEERQRGNFPDRFSGHQFPNYSSELNVNALLLGDSALYLCASSSTGLLNTEAFFGQGTRLTVV.

This rearrangement joins TRBV4-1 to TRBJ1-5; 9 bases are a match to TRBD1. The V and J ends lost 6 bases and 6 bases, in that order; junction bases with no gene match: 3. The CDR3 spans 13 residues. The germline CDR1 and CDR2 sequences are MGHRA and YSYEKL. The CDR3 sequence: CASRGTGSQPQHF. In DNA form, the CDR3 reads TGCGCCAGCAGAGGGACAGGGTCTCAGCCCCAGCATTTT.